Following are 15 T cell receptor beta chains from one sample sequenced in a study of cytomegalovirus exposure and HLA in healthy donors. 13 Jbeta primers and 60 Vbeta primers were used for the PCR. Libraries were prepared by immunoSEQ multiplex PCR; TCRdb keeps only in-frame clonotypes and omits some of them. The sample holds 200,000 to 250,000 clones; more than 60% are singletons and the top ten take approximately 1.7%. The sequenced material came from PBMCs. These receptors were collected from a woman younger than 45 in good health and CMV-seronegative.

The chain uses TRBV7-3 and TRBJ2-1; possibly TRBD2 for D (6 bases). The CDR3 contains 14 residues. V gave up 2 bases and J gave up 6 bases, with 11 bases separating them. From germline, CDR1 is SGHTA and CDR2 FQGTGA. CDR3 region: CASSLRGGFNEQFF. In nucleotides, the CDR3 is TGTGCCAGCAGCTTACGTGGGGGGTTCAATGAGCAGTTCTTC.

The genes are TRBV5-1 and TRBJ2-1, with unresolved D. Trimming pared 2 bases from V and 7 bases from J, leaving 4 bases between. The length of the CDR3 is 11 residues. Germline loops: CDR1 SGHRS, CDR2 YFSETQ. CDR3 DNA: TGCGCCAGCAGCTTTGCGAATGAGCAGTTCTTC. This encodes CASSFANEQFF.

The V and J genes are TRBV5-1 and TRBJ2-1; 7 positions agree with TRBD2. The trim removed 4 bases at V and 5 bases at J, leaving 6 bases unmatched. Germline V lookup: CDR1 SGHRS, CDR2 YFSETQ. The CDR3 totals 14 residues. CDR3 nucleotides: TGCGCCAGCAGCCACGGGCGGGAGAACAATGAGCAGTTCTTC. This sequence encodes CASSHGRENNEQFF.

The CDR3 sequence is CASSYRGEAFF. CDR3 nucleotides: TGTGCCAGCAGTTACCGGGGTGAAGCTTTCTTT. The chain links TRBV6-6 to TRBJ1-1, with D hard to call. The V gene lost 2 bases and the J gene lost 7 bases, with 5 bases spanning the gap. CDR3 length: 11 residues. The germline V gene encodes CDR1 MNHNY and CDR2 SVGAGI (reference sequence).

The sample holds a few counts of this clone. This chain uses TRBV6-1 with TRBJ1-2, with TRBD1 matching over 7 bases. V dropped 2 bases and J dropped 3; count of bases not matched to a gene: 3. The CDR3 runs 14 residues. The germline V gene has CDR1 MNHNS and CDR2 SASEGT. The CDR3 protein is CASSEYQGDYGYTF. The CDR3 bases are TGTGCCAGCAGTGAATATCAGGGGGACTATGGCTACACCTTC.

This sequence joins TRBV7-9 and TRBJ2-5; D remains unclear. Germline V CDR1 and CDR2: SEHNR, FQNEAQ (reference sequence). This CDR3 is 14 amino acids long. V was pared by 3 bases and J by 3 bases, with 11 bases between. The CDR3 coding sequence is TGTGCCAGCAGCTTCTTTGGCGACAAAGAGACCCAGTACTTC. Protein product: CASSFFGDKETQYF.

This clone appeared once. The chain couples TRBV9 to TRBJ1-2; D unclear. Germline CDR1 SGDLS, CDR2 YYNGEE. The CDR3 consists of 13 residues. Trimming left V 1 base short and J 2 bases short, with 6 bases between. The CDR3 DNA reads as TGTGCCAGCAGCGTAACCGAGAACTATGGCTACACCTTC. Protein sequence: CASSVTENYGYTF.

The chain employs TRBV7-3 and TRBJ2-2, with TRBD2 identical over 12 bases. The CDR3 extends over 16 amino acids. J gave up 5 bases and V 0 bases, and 1 base lay outside the gene matches. Looked up from germline, CDR1 is SGHTA and CDR2 is FQGTGA. The CDR3 is CASSLTLAGGTGELFF. For the CDR3, the DNA is TGTGCCAGCAGCTTAACGCTAGCGGGAGGGACCGGGGAGCTGTTTTTT. The variable domain in full, with the rest retrieved from reference TRBV7-3 and TRBJ2-2, is GAGVSQTPSNKVTEKGKYVELRCDPISGHTALYWYRQSLGQGPEFLIYFQGTGAADDSGLPNDRFFAVRPEGSVSTLKIQRTERGDSAVYLCASSLTLAGGTGELFFGEGSRLTVL.

The V and J genes are TRBV28 and TRBJ2-1; TRBD2 matches 8 bases. V was clipped by 6 bases and J by 7 bases; unmatched bases: 5. The CDR3 is 13 residues long. CDR1 and CDR2 from the germline V gene are MDHEN and SYDVKM. CDR3 protein: CASRTGGPNEQFF. CDR3 coding DNA: TGTGCCAGCAGAACGGGAGGGCCGAATGAGCAGTTCTTC.

The rearrangement links TRBV6-5 to TRBJ2-3; 10 nucleotides agree with TRBD2. The CDR3 has 13 amino acids. The junction had 6 bases not matched to a gene; V was cut back by 10 bases and J by 5 bases. Germline V lookup: CDR1 MNHEY, CDR2 SVGAGI. The CDR3 loop is CAITASGRDTQYF. CDR3 nucleotides: TGTGCCATCACGGCTAGCGGGAGAGATACGCAGTATTTT.

This clone was recorded only once. The genes are TRBV11-2 and TRBJ1-3; the D is unclear. The CDR3 is 15 residues long. Trimming removed 0 bases at V and 0 bases at J, with 6 bases between. Germline V gives CDR1 SGHAT, CDR2 FQNNGV. CDR3 amino acids: CASSLDSDSGNTIYF. In DNA, the CDR3 is TGTGCCAGCAGCTTAGATTCAGACTCTGGAAACACCATATATTTT.

This clone was seen more than once but under ten times. The chain combines TRBV5-1 with TRBJ2-1; 7 nucleotides line up with TRBD1. In germline, CDR1 is SGHRS, CDR2 YFSETQ. The trim removed 7 bases at V and 0 bases at J, leaving 7 bases unmatched. CDR3 size: 15 residues. As DNA, the CDR3 is TGCGCCAGCCGCCGACAGGGCAGCTCCTACAATGAGCAGTTCTTC. This encodes CASRRQGSSYNEQFF.

The V gene is TRBV12-5, the J gene TRBJ2-1, with 8 bases fitting TRBD2. V was clipped by 4 bases and J by 4 bases; unmatched bases: 9. Germline CDR1 is LGHNT and CDR2 is FRNRAP. The CDR3 loop spans 16 amino acids. The CDR3 loop is CASGSRASGGYNEQFF. The CDR3 nucleotides are TGTGCTAGTGGTTCTCGGGCGAGCGGGGGATACAATGAGCAGTTCTTC. Together with reference TRBV12-5 and TRBJ2-1, the CDR3 gives the full variable domain: DARVTQTPRHKVTEMGQEVTMRCQPILGHNTVFWYRQTMMQGLELLAYFRNRAPLDDSGMPKDRFSAEMPDATLATLKIQPSEPRDSAVYFCASGSRASGGYNEQFFGPGTRLTVL.

CDR3 amino acids: CASSPGLATYNEQFF. The CDR3 nucleotides are TGTGCCAGCAGCCCGGGACTAGCGACCTACAATGAGCAGTTCTTC. The rearrangement uses TRBV9 and TRBJ2-1; the match to TRBD2 covers 10 bases. The germline gives CDR1 SGDLS, CDR2 YYNGEE. CDR3 length: 15 residues. V was pared by 4 bases and J by 2 bases, with 3 bases of the junction left unmatched.

The V gene is TRBV2, the J gene TRBJ1-2; tentative D call: TRBD1 (6 bases). Deletions cut 7 bases from V and 4 bases from J, with 13 bases between. The CDR3 consists of 13 residues. Germline CDR1 SNHLY, CDR2 FYNNEI. The CDR3 coding sequence is TGTGCCAGCATCTACAGGGAAACCTATGGCTACACCTTC. It is translated as CASIYRETYGYTF.